The present T cell receptor (beta chain) was sequenced within a study of response to subunit inactivated influenza vaccine. Of note for this clonotype: Its antigen is not known.

The CDR3 contains 11 residues. Germline CDR1 and CDR2: GTSNPN and SVGIG (reference sequence). MiXCR, applied by TCRdb to the RT-PCR reads, yields one record per CDR3 protein. The table records 710,000 or so distinct CDR3 sequences, around 14% of them present only once. Whole-study findings and limits: Authors suggested few new T cells are recruited by each seasonal influenza vaccination.

This receptor was taken from a man between 50 and 59 years old who received an inactivated influenza vaccine. This chain uses TRBV30 with TRBJ1-2; D may be TRBD1 (5 bases). The sample consisted of PBMCs from blood, taken 11 to 12 days after vaccination. The CDR3 protein is CRAGSNYGYTF. The CDR3 DNA follows: TGTAGGGCAGGGAGTAACTATGGCTACACCTTC.